The present T cell receptor beta chain was sequenced within a study of T cells after yellow fever vaccination. The TCR cDNA carried a universal primer site and UMIs from 5'RACE template switching. One entry per CDR3 protein results from TCRdb running MiXCR on the 5' RACE reads. This table has 500,000 to 650,000 distinct CDR3 sequences, 12% appearing once. This clonotype turned up a few times. The antigen is undetermined. Study conclusions and caveats: Post-booster repertoires again held most primary-vaccination clones (around 95% CD4, 85% to 90% CD8).

Germline V gene data show CDR1 as LNHDA and CDR2 as SQIVND (reference sequence). The CDR3 loop spans 13 amino acids. J lost 3 bases, V lost 6 bases, and 2 bases had no gene match. V and J are TRBV19 and TRBJ2-3; 8 bases are shared with TRBD1. The material sequenced was PBMCs, taken on the day of the yellow fever booster vaccination. This clonotype originated in a man aged 30-40 years who received the YFV17D yellow fever vaccine. In DNA, the CDR3 is TGTGCCAGTAGAGACAGGGGTACAGATACGCAGTATTTT. Its translation: CASRDRGTDTQYF. Supplemented by reference TRBV19 and TRBJ2-3, the full variable domain reads DGGITQSPKYLFRKEGQNVTLSCEQNLNHDAMYWYRQDPGQGLRLIYYSQIVNDFQKGDIAEGYSVSREKKESFPLTVTSAQKNPTAFYLCASRDRGTDTQYFGPGTRLTVL.